Shown below are 29 T cell receptor beta chains from a single sample sequenced in a study of T cell changes during pregnancy in multiple sclerosis. Some clones are missing from TCRdb's copy, which holds only in-frame ones; the method was immunoSEQ multiplex PCR. This table holds roughly 76,000 clones, 80% to 95% found once. Source: CD4+ T cells from peripheral blood mononuclear cells, taken in the second trimester of pregnancy. Receptor source: a female donor with multiple sclerosis, enrolled in a pregnancy study.

This chain links TRBV7-2 with TRBJ1-3; D is uncertain. The CDR3 totals 16 residues. Germline V gene sequence: CDR1 SGHTA, CDR2 FQGNSA. V was clipped by 5 bases and J by 0 bases, with 14 bases between them. CDR3 in DNA: TGTGCCAGCAGCCCGCGGTTTTCCAGCTCTGGAAACACCATATATTTT. Its protein product is CASSPRFSSSGNTIYF.

The chain joins TRBV14 to TRBJ2-7; tentatively, D is TRBD2 (5 bases). Germline V lookup: CDR1 SGHDN, CDR2 FVKESK. This CDR3 contains 17 residues. Trimming left V 1 base short and J 3 bases short, with 19 bases between. In DNA form, the CDR3 reads TGTGCCAGCAGCCAAGGGGGAGACCTACCTCCCTACTACGAGCAGTACTTC. Its translation: CASSQGGDLPPYYEQYF.

The rearrangement uses TRBV7-2 and TRBJ2-7; weak D call: TRBD2 (6 bases). CDR1 is SGHTA and CDR2 is FQGNSA in the germline V gene. The V and J ends lost 7 bases and 0 bases respectively, with 13 bases between them. The CDR3 extends over 14 amino acids. Written as DNA, the CDR3 is TGTGCCAGCACCCCCCAGACTAGCTCCTACGAGCAGTACTTC. Protein: CASTPQTSSYEQYF.

The gene calls are TRBV11-3 and TRBJ2-5; 12 bases are shared with TRBD2. CDR1 is SGHNT, CDR2 YENEEA, per germline. The CDR3 loop spans 15 amino acids. With V trimmed by 5 bases and J by 5 bases, 6 bases remained unmatched. The CDR3 sequence: CASSLAGGPRETQYF. The DNA for the CDR3 is TGTGCCAGCAGCCTAGCGGGGGGGCCTCGGGAGACCCAGTACTTC.

The CDR3 here is CASSFGGRGDYGYTF. CDR3 DNA sequence: TGCGCCAGCAGCTTCGGGGGGCGCGGGGACTATGGCTACACCTTC. The chain couples TRBV5-1 to TRBJ1-2; perhaps TRBD1 as D (6 bases). Germline lookup yields CDR1 SGHRS and CDR2 YFSETQ. The length of the CDR3 is 15 residues. V shed 2 bases and J shed 3 bases, with 14 bases lying between them.

This sequence joins TRBV27 and TRBJ1-1, with unresolved D. The V gene lost 6 bases and the J gene lost 1 base, with 15 bases spanning the gap. This CDR3 has 15 residues. In germline, CDR1 is MNHEY, CDR2 SMNVEV (reference sequence). CDR3 residues: CASSPTWAPNTEAFF. The CDR3 bases are TGTGCCAGCAGCCCTACTTGGGCCCCGAACACTGAAGCTTTCTTT.

The V call is TRBV6-1, the J call TRBJ1-1, with unresolved D. Germline V lookup: CDR1 MNHNS, CDR2 SASEGT. CDR3 length: 13 residues. Trimming shortened V by 3 bases and J by 6 bases, and 11 bases separated the two germline ends. The CDR3 coding sequence is TGTGCCAGCAGTGAGGTCCTTCGGGCTGAAGCTTTCTTT. Its protein is CASSEVLRAEAFF.

This chain uses TRBV19 with TRBJ2-5, with TRBD2 matching over 11 bases. This CDR3 spans 15 amino acids. The trim removed 7 bases at V and 2 bases at J, leaving 6 bases unmatched. Per germline, CDR1 LNHDA and CDR2 SQIVND (reference sequence). The CDR3 is CASKTSGGLQETQYF. Here the CDR3 DNA reads TGTGCCAGTAAAACTAGCGGGGGCCTTCAAGAGACCCAGTACTTC.

This chain connects TRBV19 to TRBJ2-5; 14 bases map to TRBD2. The CDR3 is 15 residues long. The germline V gene encodes CDR1 LNHDA and CDR2 SQIVND (reference sequence). V gave up 7 bases and J gave up 3 bases; unmatched junction bases: 4. Here the CDR3 reads CASKRLAGGKETQYF. CDR3 DNA: TGTGCCAGTAAACGACTAGCGGGGGGGAAAGAGACCCAGTACTTC. The full variable domain, in which reference TRBV19 and TRBJ2-5 provide the parts outside the CDR3, is DGGITQSPKYLFRKEGQNVTLSCEQNLNHDAMYWYRQDPGQGLRLIYYSQIVNDFQKGDIAEGYSVSREKKESFPLTVTSAQKNPTAFYLCASKRLAGGKETQYFGPGTRLLVL.

This rearrangement joins TRBV19 to TRBJ1-6; a weak D match, TRBD1 (6 bases). The germline V and J ends were trimmed by 6 bases and 7 bases, with 13 bases remaining between them. This CDR3 comprises 14 residues. Germline CDR1 is LNHDA and CDR2 is SQIVND (reference sequence). The CDR3 spells CASSHLDRNSPLHF. Written as DNA, the CDR3 is TGTGCCAGTAGCCATCTAGACAGGAATTCACCCCTCCACTTT.

J is TRBJ1-5 and V is TRBV6-1, with 11 bases aligning to TRBD1. Germline loops: CDR1 MNHNS, CDR2 SASEGT. The V segment lost 6 bases and the J segment 5 bases; nucleotides outside the gene matches: 6. This CDR3 is built from 15 residues. CDR3 amino acids: CASRIPGQGDQPQHF. The DNA of the CDR3 is TGTGCCAGCAGGATTCCGGGACAGGGGGATCAGCCCCAGCATTTT.

The rearrangement uses TRBV19 and TRBJ2-1; TRBD1 might be the D (6 bases). The CDR3 covers 15 residues. Per the germline V gene, CDR1 is LNHDA and CDR2 is SQIVND (reference sequence). Deletions cut 1 base from V and 2 bases from J, with 9 bases between. The CDR3 loop reads CASSIVGTPYNEQFF. The CDR3 DNA reads TGTGCCAGTAGTATAGTTGGGACACCCTACAATGAGCAGTTCTTC.

Here the CDR3 DNA reads TGTGCCAGCAGCCAAGATTACTACACAGATACGCAGTATTTT. It specifies CASSQDYYTDTQYF. The chain is built from TRBV14 and TRBJ2-3; D not certain. The V and J ends lost 0 bases and 2 bases respectively, with 6 bases between them. Germline CDR1 and CDR2: SGHDN and FVKESK. This CDR3 comprises 14 residues.

The chain is built from TRBV5-1 and TRBJ1-2; a possible D gene is TRBD1 (5 bases). Germline CDR1 and CDR2: SGHRS and YFSETQ. Trimming pared 5 bases from V and 0 bases from J, leaving 17 bases between. There are 16 residues in the CDR3. This CDR3 reads CASSSSTAPANYGYTF. CDR3 sequence (DNA): TGCGCCAGCAGTTCCTCGACAGCACCTGCTAACTATGGCTACACCTTC.

The J gene is TRBJ2-2, the V gene TRBV9, with a possible D match to TRBD1 (5 bases). Deletions cut 0 bases from V and 6 bases from J, with 6 bases between. This CDR3 is 13 amino acids long. CDR1 and CDR2 from the germline V gene are SGDLS and YYNGEE. The CDR3 bases are TGTGCCAGCAGCGTAGGGGGCGCCGGGGAGCTGTTTTTT. This sequence encodes CASSVGGAGELFF.

This sequence joins TRBV9 and TRBJ1-2, with D maybe TRBD1 (5 bases). From germline, CDR1 is SGDLS and CDR2 YYNGEE. The V and J ends lost 0 bases and 1 base respectively, with 10 bases between them. This CDR3 is 15 amino acids long. As DNA, the CDR3 is TGTGCCAGCAGCGTAGCCAGGGCACGTAACTATGGCTACACCTTC. Amino acid sequence: CASSVARARNYGYTF.

The rearrangement joins TRBV5-1 to TRBJ1-1; tentative D call: TRBD1 (5 bases). The CDR3 runs to 14 residues. Trimming cost V 1 base and J 0 bases, with 7 bases left between them. Germline V gene sequence: CDR1 SGHRS, CDR2 YFSETQ. The CDR3: CASSLYRMNTEAFF. CDR3 coding DNA: TGCGCCAGCAGCTTGTACAGGATGAACACTGAAGCTTTCTTT.

The gene calls are TRBV10-3 and TRBJ2-5, with TRBD2 matching 8 bases. J gave up 3 bases and V 0 bases, and 6 bases lay outside the gene matches. The germline gives CDR1 ENHRY, CDR2 SYGVKD. The CDR3 loop spans 16 amino acids. CDR3 in amino acids: CAISESWRGAEETQYF. The CDR3 bases are TGTGCCATCAGTGAGTCCTGGCGGGGGGCCGAAGAGACCCAGTACTTC.

This chain joins TRBV5-6 and TRBJ1-1; TRBD1 might be the D (5 bases). This CDR3 has 17 amino acids. CDR1 and CDR2 (germline): SGHDT, YYEEEE. V lost 1 base, J lost 3 bases, and 19 bases lay in between. The CDR3 spells CASSLMRRGRMDTEAFF. The CDR3 bases are TGTGCCAGCAGCTTGATGCGGCGGGGACGGATGGACACTGAAGCTTTCTTT.

The V and J genes are TRBV18 and TRBJ2-1; 7 positions match TRBD1. This CDR3 is built from 15 residues. CDR1 KGHSH and CDR2 LQKENI come from the germline V gene. J was trimmed by 0 bases and V by 6 bases; bases with no gene match: 5. CDR3 sequence (DNA): TGTGCCAGCTCCCACCGGGACAGCTCCTACAATGAGCAGTTCTTC. It specifies CASSHRDSSYNEQFF.

The chain employs TRBV18 and TRBJ1-2; maybe TRBD1 (6 bases). The germline gives CDR1 KGHSH, CDR2 LQKENI. This CDR3 region has 15 residues. V dropped 0 bases and J dropped 4 bases, with 12 bases sitting between them. For the CDR3, the DNA is TGTGCCAGCTCACCACCCAGGGGTTGGGGCTATGGCTACACCTTC. Protein: CASSPPRGWGYGYTF.

The rearrangement uses TRBV19 and TRBJ1-4; D is possibly TRBD1 (6 bases). Germline CDR1 is LNHDA and CDR2 is SQIVND (reference sequence). V lost 6 bases and J 8 bases, leaving 10 bases between the germline ends. The CDR3 is made up of 12 amino acids. CDR3 protein: CASSSDREKLFF. CDR3 DNA sequence: TGTGCCAGTAGCAGCGACAGGGAAAAACTGTTTTTT.

The chain joins TRBV2 to TRBJ2-7, with no clear D. Looked up from germline, CDR1 is SNHLY and CDR2 is FYNNEI. The V end was cut by 6 bases, the J end by 7 bases, with 13 bases between. This CDR3 contains 12 residues. The CDR3 DNA sequence: TGTGCCAGCAGGACTGGTTTGGCGGAGCAGTACTTC. Translating it yields CASRTGLAEQYF.

This rearrangement joins TRBV6-6 to TRBJ1-4, with D unresolved. This CDR3 has 14 amino acids. V lost 3 bases to trimming and J lost 5 bases, with 10 bases between them. CDR1 MNHNY and CDR2 SVGAGI come from the germline V gene (reference sequence). The DNA of the CDR3 is TGTGCCAGCAGTTATTCCCAGCGAAATGAAAAACTGTTTTTT. It yields the protein CASSYSQRNEKLFF.

J is TRBJ1-2 and V is TRBV9, with TRBD1 identical over 8 bases. This CDR3 contains 15 residues. The V and J ends lost 0 bases and 8 bases, in that order; junction bases with no gene match: 9. The germline CDR1 and CDR2 sequences are SGDLS and YYNGEE. CDR3 sequence (DNA): TGTGCCAGCAGCGTAGGATTGGGGACAGGTGGGGGCTACACCTTC. Translated: CASSVGLGTGGGYTF. The full variable domain, its missing parts supplied by reference TRBV9 and TRBJ1-2, is DSGVTQTPKHLITATGQRVTLRCSPRSGDLSVYWYQQSLDQGLQFLIQYYNGEERAKGNILERFSAQQFPDLHSELNLSSLELGDSALYFCASSVGLGTGGGYTFGSGTRLTVV.

V and J are TRBV5-1 and TRBJ2-3, with TRBD1 identical over 7 bases. The J segment lost 1 base and the V segment lost 4 bases, leaving 6 bases of the junction unmatched. CDR1 and CDR2 (germline): SGHRS, YFSETQ. CDR3 length: 15 residues. CDR3 residues: CASSPGQARTDTQYF. CDR3 DNA: TGCGCCAGCAGCCCCGGACAGGCCCGCACAGATACGCAGTATTTT.

This chain connects TRBV30 to TRBJ1-2; D might be TRBD1 (5 bases). Trimming pared 2 bases from V and 4 bases from J, leaving 17 bases between. This CDR3 has 15 amino acids. Germline V gene data show CDR1 as GTSNPN and CDR2 as SVGIG (reference sequence). This CDR3 reads CAWSRPGGGGYGYTF. The CDR3 DNA reads TGTGCCTGGAGTCGACCGGGCGGGGGGGGCTATGGCTACACCTTC. Supplemented by reference TRBV30 and TRBJ1-2, the full variable domain reads SQTIHQWPATLVQPVGSPLSLECTVEGTSNPNLYWYRQAAGRGLQLLFYSVGIGQISSEVPQNLSASRPQDRQFILSSKKLLLSDSGFYLCAWSRPGGGGYGYTFGSGTRLTVV.

J is TRBJ2-1 and V is TRBV18, with D hard to call. Germline CDR1 and CDR2: KGHSH and LQKENI. The CDR3 sequence is 15 residues long. V was shortened by 2 bases and J by 0 bases, with 8 bases between the two germline ends. The CDR3 region has the DNA TGTGCCAGCTCACCAGAGTCGGGCTCCTACAATGAGCAGTTCTTC. Amino acid sequence: CASSPESGSYNEQFF.

Only one count was recorded for this clone. The rearrangement joins TRBV30 to TRBJ2-7; tentative D call: TRBD2 (7 bases). This CDR3 contains 16 residues. Trimming cost V 2 bases and J 3 bases, with 20 bases left between them. Germline CDR1 and CDR2: GTSNPN and SVGIG (reference sequence). The DNA of the CDR3 is TGTGCCTGGAGTACCCGGGCGGGGGCCTCGCACTACGAGCAGTACTTC. This encodes CAWSTRAGASHYEQYF.